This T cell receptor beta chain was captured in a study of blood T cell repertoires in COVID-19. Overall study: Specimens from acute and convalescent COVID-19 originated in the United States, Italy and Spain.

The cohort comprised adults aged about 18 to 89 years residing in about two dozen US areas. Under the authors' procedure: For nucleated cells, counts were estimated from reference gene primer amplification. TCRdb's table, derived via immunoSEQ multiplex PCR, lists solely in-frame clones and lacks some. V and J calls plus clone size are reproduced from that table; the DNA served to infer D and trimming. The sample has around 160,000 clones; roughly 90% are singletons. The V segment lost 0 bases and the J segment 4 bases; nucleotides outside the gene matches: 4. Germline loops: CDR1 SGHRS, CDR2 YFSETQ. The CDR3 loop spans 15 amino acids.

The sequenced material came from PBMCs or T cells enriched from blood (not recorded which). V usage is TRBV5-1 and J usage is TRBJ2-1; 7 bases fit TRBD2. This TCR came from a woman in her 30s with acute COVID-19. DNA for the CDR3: TGCGCCAGCAGCTTGGAGCGGGATAAATACAATGAGCAGTTCTTC. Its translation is CASSLERDKYNEQFF.